These 11 T cell receptor beta chains came from one sample sequenced in a study of blood T cell repertoires in COVID-19. The data were produced by immunoSEQ multiplex PCR, yet TCRdb's version contains in-frame clones alone and is incomplete. Among fewer than 350,000 clones listed, just over 90% were seen once. Sequencing was done on a sample of PBMCs or T cells enriched from blood (not recorded which). The receptors stem from a middle-aged woman with acute COVID-19.

V gene TRBV28 combines with J gene TRBJ1-4; 9 nucleotides match TRBD1. CDR1 is MDHEN, CDR2 SYDVKM, per germline. With V trimmed by 5 bases and J by 5 bases, 6 bases remained unmatched. This CDR3 contains 15 residues. The CDR3 DNA reads TGTGCCAGCAGTACTCCCGGGACAGGGAATGAAAAACTGTTTTTT. It translates to CASSTPGTGNEKLFF.

The J gene is TRBJ2-1, the V gene TRBV6-1, with TRBD1 identical over 7 bases. CDR1 and CDR2 from the germline V gene are MNHNS and SASEGT. This CDR3 is 16 amino acids long. The ends lost 4 bases at V and 0 bases at J; junction bases unmatched: 6. CDR3 in DNA: TGTGCCAGCAGTGCACCACAGGGGAGCTCCTACAATGAGCAGTTCTTC. Translation: CASSAPQGSSYNEQFF.

The chain uses TRBV3-1 (or the pseudogene TRBV3-2) and TRBJ1-1; a possible D gene is TRBD1 (5 bases). Germline lookup yields CDR1 LGHDT and CDR2 YNNKEL (reference sequence). This CDR3 is built from 15 residues. Deletions cut 3 bases from V and 0 bases from J, with 11 bases between. The CDR3 region has the DNA TGTGCCAGCAGCCAGGACACCCCGATGAACACTGAAGCTTTCTTT. Amino acids: CASSQDTPMNTEAFF.

The chain recombines TRBV4-1 with TRBJ2-7; 12 bases are a match to TRBD2. The CDR3 consists of 17 residues. Per germline, CDR1 MGHRA and CDR2 YSYEKL. J gave up 3 bases and V 0 bases, and 6 bases lay outside the gene matches. The CDR3 sequence is CASSQDLVTSGSYEQYF. CDR3 sequence (DNA): TGCGCCAGCAGCCAAGATCTGGTGACTAGCGGGAGCTACGAGCAGTACTTC.

The V gene is TRBV4-1, the J gene TRBJ1-2; TRBD1 might be the D (6 bases). The CDR3 has 11 amino acids. Trimming left V 6 bases short and J 7 bases short, with 9 bases between. Germline CDR1 is MGHRA and CDR2 is YSYEKL. CDR3 bases: TGCGCCAGCAGGCACAGGGCTGGCTACACCTTC. Translating it yields CASRHRAGYTF.

The chain joins TRBV18 to TRBJ2-6; 8 positions agree with TRBD2. Germline CDR1 and CDR2: KGHSH and LQKENI. The CDR3 consists of 16 residues. V shed 3 bases, J shed 12 bases, and the junction held 13 bases outside the gene matches. The CDR3 DNA reads TGTGCCAGCTCACCCTCAACAGCACGGGCGGGGGGCGTCCTGACTTTC. This encodes CASSPSTARAGGVLTF.

The genes are TRBV30 and TRBJ2-7; weak D call: TRBD1 (6 bases). Looked up from germline, CDR1 is GTSNPN and CDR2 is SVGIG (reference sequence). V dropped 3 bases and J dropped 5 bases, with 14 bases sitting between them. The CDR3 consists of 13 residues. The CDR3 spells CAWREGTSNEQYF. In DNA, the CDR3 is TGTGCCTGGAGAGAAGGGACAAGTAACGAGCAGTACTTC.

This rearrangement joins TRBV24-1 to TRBJ2-1; 8 bases agree with TRBD2. There are 19 residues in the CDR3. In germline, CDR1 is KGHDR, CDR2 SFDVKD. V was clipped by 0 bases and J by 0 bases; unmatched bases: 9. CDR3 protein: CATSDLPPSGPSSYNEQFF. The CDR3 coding sequence is TGTGCCACCAGTGATTTGCCCCCTAGCGGGCCCAGCTCCTACAATGAGCAGTTCTTC.

In this sample, this clone turned up once. One end of the junction varies from germline; a read error may be responsible. The chain employs TRBV28 and TRBJ2-7, with 10 bases that match TRBD1. Per germline, CDR1 MDHEN and CDR2 SYDVKM. This CDR3 region has 13 residues. Here the CDR3 reads CASSLRARDRGAF. CDR3 bases: TGTGCCAGCAGTTTAAGGGCACGGGACAGGGGCGCCTTC.

The chain joins TRBV30 to TRBJ1-2; no reliable D call. The CDR3 loop spans 11 amino acids. The germline gives CDR1 GTSNPN, CDR2 SVGIG (reference sequence). With 4 bases removed from V and 0 bases from J, the gap between germline ends came to 3 bases. This chain's CDR3 is CAWTSNYGYTF. CDR3 DNA: TGTGCCTGGACATCTAACTATGGCTACACCTTC.

The gene calls are TRBV6-4 and TRBJ2-3, with D maybe TRBD2 (5 bases). The CDR3 length is 14 residues. The V gene lost 8 bases and the J gene lost 1 base, with 13 bases spanning the gap. The germline gives CDR1 MRHNA, CDR2 SNTAGT. CDR3 sequence: CASSAGLGTDTQYF. CDR3 nucleotides: TGTGCCAGCTCCGCGGGTCTGGGCACAGATACGCAGTATTTT.